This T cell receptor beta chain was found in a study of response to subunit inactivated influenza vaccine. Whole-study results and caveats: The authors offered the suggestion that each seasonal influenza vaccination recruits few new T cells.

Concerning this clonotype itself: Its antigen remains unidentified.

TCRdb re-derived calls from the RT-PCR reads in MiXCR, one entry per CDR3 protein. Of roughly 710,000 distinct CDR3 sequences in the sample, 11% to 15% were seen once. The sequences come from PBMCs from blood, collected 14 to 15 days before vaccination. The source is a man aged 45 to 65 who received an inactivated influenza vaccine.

CDR3 amino acids: CASSQMGIAKNIQYF. The DNA of the CDR3 is TGCGCCAGCAGCCAAATGGGGATAGCCAAAAACATTCAGTACTTC. The rearrangement links TRBV4-3 to TRBJ2-4; D unclear. V was clipped by 2 bases and J by 0 bases, with 8 bases between them. The CDR3 runs to 15 residues. The germline gives CDR1 LGHNA, CDR2 YSLEER.